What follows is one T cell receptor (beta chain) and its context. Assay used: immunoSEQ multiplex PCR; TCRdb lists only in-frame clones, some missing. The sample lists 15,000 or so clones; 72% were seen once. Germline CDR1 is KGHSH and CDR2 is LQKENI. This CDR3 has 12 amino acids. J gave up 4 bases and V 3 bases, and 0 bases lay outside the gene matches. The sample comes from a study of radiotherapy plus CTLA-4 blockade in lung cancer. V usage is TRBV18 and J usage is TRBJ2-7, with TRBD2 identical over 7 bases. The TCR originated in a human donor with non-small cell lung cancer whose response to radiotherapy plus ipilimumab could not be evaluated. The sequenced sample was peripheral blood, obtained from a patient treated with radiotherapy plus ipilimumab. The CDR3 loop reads CASSPGGYEQYV. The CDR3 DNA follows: TGTGCCAGCTCACCGGGGGGGTACGAGCAGTACGTC.